This is a list of T cell receptor beta chains from one sample in a study of T-cell reconstitution after alpha-beta-depleted transplantation in children. TCRdb used MiXCR to reprocess the PCR reads, holding one entry per CDR3 protein. The sample lists about 600,000 distinct CDR3 sequences, under 12% occurring once. Material: PBMCs from the stem cell graft donor, obtained from the stem cell graft. The receptors shown here come from a human donor who donated a stem cell graft to a child with acute myeloid leukemia. Each CDR3 is given with its conserved first and last residue. The order of the fields is J gene, V gene, D gene, clone size, CDR3 DNA, CDR3 protein. The D gene is left open where the match is weak. Clone size appears in some rows only: once, few, many, or a class for an expanded clone.

TRBJ1-2	TRBV20-1	TRBD1	few	TGCAGTGCTTCCCGGACAGGGTCGAACTATGGCTACACCTTC	CSASRTGSNYGYTF
TRBJ2-4	TRBV11-2	TRBD2	few	TGTGCCAGCAGCTTAGTATCTAGCGGGAGCCCCAAAAACATTCAGTACTTC	CASSLVSSGSPKNIQYF
TRBJ2-7	TRBV7-6	-	-	TGTGCCAGCAGCCGCTCGTCTGGGAACTACGAGCAGTACTTC	CASSRSSGNYEQYF
TRBJ2-7	TRBV6-1	-	few	TGTGCCAGCAGAGTTACCCGGACGGTAACCTACGAGCAGTACTTC	CASRVTRTVTYEQYF
TRBJ2-3	TRBV6-1	TRBD2	-	TGTGCCAGCAAGCCGCTAGCGGGAGGGCCGGTGGGCACAGATACGCAGTATTTT	CASKPLAGGPVGTDTQYF
TRBJ2-1	TRBV20-1	TRBD2	many	TGCAGTGGTGCTGGCGGGAGAGGGTATGAGCAGTTCTTC	CSGAGGRGYEQFF
TRBJ2-5	TRBV27	TRBD2	-	TGTGCCAGCGCCCAGGGTCCGGGACTAGCGGGAATGGAGACCCAGTACTTC	CASAQGPGLAGMETQYF
TRBJ2-7	TRBV4-2	-	-	TGTGCCAGCAGCCAGGGGGGGGGCAGGGGAGCAAGGGAGCAGTACTTC	CASSQGGGRGAREQYF
TRBJ2-1	TRBV30	-	-	TGTGCCTGGAGTGCTAGTAGGTACAATGAGCAGTTCTTC	CAWSASRYNEQFF
TRBJ2-1	TRBV7-9	-	many	TGTGCCAGCAACTCCCTTGGGGATGAGCAGTTCTTC	CASNSLGDEQFF
TRBJ2-3	TRBV29-1	TRBD2	many	TGCAGCGTTGGACTCACGGGAGGAGATACGCAGTATTTT	CSVGLTGGDTQYF
TRBJ2-5	TRBV29-1	TRBD2	many	TGCAGCGCCGGACTAGCGAAAGAGACCCAGTACTTC	CSAGLAKETQYF
TRBJ1-3	TRBV11-2	-	many	TGTGCCAGCAGCTTAGGTCCTCAGAGCTCTGGAAACACCATATATTTT	CASSLGPQSSGNTIYF
TRBJ2-7	TRBV10-3	TRBD2	-	TGTGCCTTACAGCGGGGGGCCCTCTCCTACGAGCAGTACTTC	CALQRGALSYEQYF
TRBJ1-2	TRBV29-1	-	few	TGCAGCGTTAAGGAGGGCACCCTCGGGAATGGCTACACCTTC	CSVKEGTLGNGYTF
TRBJ2-7	TRBV12-3/TRBV12-4	-	-	TGTGCCAGCAGTTTAGGACAGTCCGTGGGGGAGCAGTACTTC	CASSLGQSVGEQYF
TRBJ2-1	TRBV6-4	TRBD2	many	TGTGCCAGCAGCTTCTCATTTGCGGGGGGGCCTCGCGAAAATGAGCAGTTCTTC	CASSFSFAGGPRENEQFF
TRBJ1-2	TRBV20-1	-	few	TGCAGTGCTCCCTACCAGGGTAATGGCTACACCTTC	CSAPYQGNGYTF
TRBJ2-5	TRBV7-2	-	few	TGTGCCACCCGGAGGACCGGGGAGACCCAGTACTTC	CATRRTGETQYF
TRBJ2-7	TRBV21-1	-	few	TGTGCCAGCACCCCAGGGAAAATACGCACCCCTCACCGGCACGAGCAGTACTTC	CASTPGKIRTPHRHEQYF
TRBJ1-6	TRBV28	TRBD1	many	TGTGCCAGCAGTTTATTGGGGACAGGCTATAATTCACCCCTCCACTTT	CASSLLGTGYNSPLHF
TRBJ2-1	TRBV20-1	-	few	TGCAGTGCTAGTCACGCGGGGGCTGTATTCAATGAGCAGTTCTTC	CSASHAGAVFNEQFF
TRBJ1-1	TRBV27	TRBD1	-	TGTGCCAGCAGTTTGTACGTCCCGGGACAGGGATGGGGAATGAACACTGAAGCTTTCTTT	CASSLYVPGQGWGMNTEAFF
TRBJ2-7	TRBV7-9	-	many	TGTGCCAGCAGCTTAGAGCCTTACGAGCAGTACTTC	CASSLEPYEQYF
TRBJ1-1	TRBV20-1	-	many	TGCAGTGCTAGAGAGAGGGACTACACTGAAGCTTTCTTT	CSARERDYTEAFF
TRBJ2-1	TRBV9	TRBD2	many	TGTGCCAGCAGCGTGGGACTAGCGGGGGATGAGCAGTTCTTC	CASSVGLAGDEQFF
TRBJ2-7	TRBV5-1	-	few	TGCGCCAGCAGACCGGAAGTACAGGGACCCTCCTACGAGCAGTACTTC	CASRPEVQGPSYEQYF
TRBJ2-4	TRBV2	-	few	TGTGCCAGCAGTGCGTACCGGACGGGGGAAAACATTCAGTACTTC	CASSAYRTGENIQYF
TRBJ2-5	TRBV29-1	-	-	TGCAGCGTTCGGCCTGCGGAGACCCAGTACTTC	CSVRPAETQYF
TRBJ2-1	TRBV7-2	TRBD1	-	TGTGCCAGCAGCTTAAGGGGGACAGGGGGCGTCAATGAGCAGTTCTTC	CASSLRGTGGVNEQFF
TRBJ1-2	TRBV5-1	TRBD1	few	TGCGCCAGCAGCCCGGACAGGGAAGGAGGCTACACCTTC	CASSPDREGGYTF
TRBJ2-7	TRBV7-2	TRBD1	many	TGTGCCAGCAGCTTAGAGGCAGGGGGCTACTACGAGCAGTACTTC	CASSLEAGGYYEQYF
TRBJ2-4	TRBV7-2	TRBD2	many	TGTGCCAGCAGCTTCATGCGGGAGGAAAACATTCAGTACTTC	CASSFMREENIQYF
TRBJ2-1	TRBV2	-	-	TGTGCCAGCACCCGAAACGGGGCGGCCTACAATGAGCAGTTCTTC	CASTRNGAAYNEQFF
TRBJ2-2	TRBV15	-	many	TGTGCCACCAGCTTGAACACCGCGTCTGCCGGGGAGCTGTTTTTT	CATSLNTASAGELFF
TRBJ1-2	TRBV20-1	-	-	TGCAGTGCGCCTGTCCCGACACAGGGCTATGGCTACACCTTC	CSAPVPTQGYGYTF
TRBJ2-7	TRBV20-1	-	many	TGCAGTGCTAGCCCTTTGGCTCTCTCCTACGAGCAGTACTTC	CSASPLALSYEQYF
TRBJ2-7	TRBV20-1	-	-	TGCAGTGCTAGAGAATACTCCTCCTACGAGCAGTACTTC	CSAREYSSYEQYF
TRBJ2-2	TRBV28	-	-	TGTGCCAGCAGAGGAAGTCCCGGGACCCTTAAGGGCGGGGAGCTGTTTTTT	CASRGSPGTLKGGELFF
TRBJ1-1	TRBV2	TRBD1	-	TGTGCCAGCAGTGAAGGGACAGGGCTCGGGAGCACTGAAGCTTTCTTT	CASSEGTGLGSTEAFF
TRBJ2-5	TRBV12-3/TRBV12-4	-	many	TGTGCCAGCGGGGGTAGGGGGCGGCGGGACCAGTACTTC	CASGGRGRRDQYF
TRBJ2-3	TRBV6-5	TRBD2	-	TGTGCCAGCAGGTTAGCGGGAGCCTCACATACGCAGTATTTT	CASRLAGASHTQYF
TRBJ1-6	TRBV28	-	few	TGTGCCAGCACATCCACTAATTCACCCCTCCACTTT	CASTSTNSPLHF
TRBJ2-7	TRBV29-1	-	few	TGCAGCGTTGCCCCAGGGGCCTACGAGCAGTACTTC	CSVAPGAYEQYF
TRBJ2-5	TRBV20-1	TRBD1	few	TGCAGTGCTAGGGGCCCCGAGGGGGCAGGAGAGACCCAGTACTTC	CSARGPEGAGETQYF
TRBJ2-3	TRBV5-5	-	-	TGTGCCAGCAGTAGGACAGCGGGGTACACAGATACGCAGTATTTT	CASSRTAGYTDTQYF
TRBJ1-4	TRBV7-9	-	many	TGTGCCAGCAGCCAAGGACAGTCCTTTAATGAAAAACTGTTTTTT	CASSQGQSFNEKLFF
TRBJ2-2	TRBV9	-	once	TGTGCCAGCAGCGTCACACTTCCCCGATTAGAGGGGCTGAACACCGGGGAGCTGTTTTTT	CASSVTLPRLEGLNTGELFF
TRBJ2-7	TRBV9	TRBD2	few	TGTGCCAGCAGCGTCCAGTCGGGGGGCGAGCAGTACTTC	CASSVQSGGEQYF
TRBJ2-3	TRBV4-3	-	few	TGCGCCAGCAGCCAAGATGGGGCTGGTGGGAGAGATACGCAGTATTTT	CASSQDGAGGRDTQYF
TRBJ2-5	TRBV7-9	-	many	TGTGCCAGCAGCCTACGGAGTGTCCGAGAGACCCAGTACTTC	CASSLRSVRETQYF
TRBJ2-2	TRBV5-1	TRBD2	-	TGCGCCAGCAGCCGACCCCTAGCGGGAGGGCCAAACACCGGGGAGCTGTTTTTT	CASSRPLAGGPNTGELFF
TRBJ2-7	TRBV5-1	-	-	TGCGCCAGCAGCTCGGACCAGGGACTTCAGTACTTC	CASSSDQGLQYF
TRBJ2-5	TRBV20-1	-	many	TGCAGTGCTAGAGTGGGGCAAGAGACCCAGTACTTC	CSARVGQETQYF
TRBJ1-5	TRBV20-1	TRBD1	few	TGCAGTGCTAGATCCGGGACAGGGTATCAGCCCCAGCATTTT	CSARSGTGYQPQHF